This T cell receptor (beta chain) emerged from a study of cytomegalovirus exposure and HLA in healthy donors (dated 2017 in TCRdb). The study in broad terms: In an earlier analysis of roughly 590 of the donors, less than 350 Gb of sequence data and approximately 120 million unique TCR beta sequences from roughly 180 million T cells were reported. The study used immunosequencing to profile the T cell repertoires of 600 to 850 subjects and linked those repertoires to cytomegalovirus serostatus. A later analysis re-analyzed previously published TCR beta repertoires from about 730 donors and added high-resolution HLA genotyping to study TCR occurrence patterns. In addition to the first cohort of around 670 subjects, a separate validation cohort of approximately 130 different subjects was used. To decide whether each TCR beta V gene segment behaved as functional or pseudogenic, an earlier analysis of over 500 of the donors relied on high-throughput TCR beta sequencing. Donor age, sex, ethnicity and CMV serostatus were compiled alongside the repertoire data. About 300 gigabases of sequencing data and approximately 93 million unique TCR sequences were included in an early release covering about 600 HLA-typed donors. The study was designed to test whether signatures of past pathogen exposure could be identified by cataloging public T cell receptors. Every repertoire in the discovery cohort had been generated on one and the same sequencing platform. The number of donors typed differed by locus, with roughly 620-630 for A, B, C, DRB1 and DQB1, around 500 for DQA1, 600 to 610 for DPA1, and 400 to 490 for DPB1. In the later analysis, no new phenotypic data were used to find candidate immune exposures; instead, reliance was placed on TCR beta sequences and their occurrence across donors. HLA typing included class I and class II loci at four-digit resolution. On average, roughly 240,000 unique TCR beta nucleotide sequences were sequenced per donor among 398 genotyped donors of the cohort, with 15% to 20% of those sequences being non-productive. The study combined high-throughput TCR immunosequencing, statistical association of individual TCRs with disease status, and machine learning to predict cytomegalovirus infection status. The genetic ancestry cluster associated with self-reported Caucasian donors included over 65% of the roughly 360 genotyped donors. Genome-wide SNP genotypes for about 55% of the roughly 670 donors were used in a later genetic analysis, which treated that subset as a discovery cohort. Four or five DR-DQ haplotypes were handled as single units for association and clustering because linkage in the cohort was strong. What the research found in general, with its limitations: The earlier analysis of approximately 590 of the donors excluded roughly 17 rarely observed V segments, including chromosome 9 orphons, because counts were too low. The cohort was sequenced for TCR beta chains only, and without alpha or paired-chain data the features that could be detected were limited. Sequencing depth was assumed to be roughly uniform across donors in the presence/absence analyses, though that assumption may not hold. A few of the identified cytomegalovirus-associated TCR beta chains were confirmed in vitro to be specific for cytomegalovirus antigens. The only immune exposure information available for the cohort was CMV serostatus. A further reported finding was that TCR beta sequences accurately predicted the HLA-A and HLA-B alleles for most subjects in the first cohort. A cluster of highly shared sequence variants was judged likely to be a technical artifact of the sequencing pipeline. According to a later analysis, parvovirus B19, influenza, CMV and Epstein-Barr virus appeared linked to several top co-occurrence clusters. Specific HLA alleles were associated with 15,000 to 20,000 TCR beta sequences at a false discovery rate of 0.05 in a later analysis. Strong co-occurrence of HLA alleles, especially DR and DQ, made assigning TCR associations to individual alleles difficult. Because the 87-base-pair reads could not distinguish some IMGT-functional V segments, including TRBV6-2 and TRBV6-3, those segments were excluded. In a later genetic analysis, a missense DCLRE1C variant was associated with V-gene and J-gene trimming of TCR beta chains, and the association was replicated in an independent cohort. A later analysis found that TCR association rates varied across HLA loci, with DRB1 alleles showing the most associated TCRs and HLA-C alleles the fewest. Correlated functional status among segregating V segments might be attributable to linkage disequilibrium, but an unknown experimental factor could not be ruled out. Because HLA typing was unavailable for some donors at each locus, only the typed subset was used in association tests. In an earlier analysis of 587 of the donors, most TCR beta V segments appeared in productive rearrangements about 87% or about 30% of the time, broadly matching IMGT annotations. In a later analysis, most CMV-associated TCR beta chains were found to appear HLA-restricted, with HLA associations seemingly driven largely by CMV exposure. Across donors, most TCR sequences were observed very rarely, whereas some public TCRs were present in many individuals. The study gave a list of 150 to 200 TCR beta chains associated with cytomegalovirus. According to the authors, the approach could potentially be generalized to other disease states and immunological phenotypes. Cytomegalovirus status was reported to be diagnosed by the classifier with high specificity and sensitivity in both the original and validation cohorts. Compared with the approximately 670-donor mean, donors in an Asian-associated ancestry cluster had fewer N-insertions in productive TCRs, according to a later genetic analysis. In a later analysis, HLA-associated TCR beta chains were found to be more clonally expanded and to have lower generation probabilities than equally common non-associated chains.

Concerning this clone itself: No cognate antigen has been identified for it. No base qualities exist here, and no much larger clone lies one base off it.

CDR1 and CDR2 (SGHDT, YYEEEE) derive from the germline V gene. V loses 3 bases at its end and J loses 9 bases; junction bases beyond the gene matches: 8. The CDR3 has 15 amino acids, counting the end cysteine and phenylalanine. Only the CDR3 part of the read is kept: 45 bases, read in frame from the first base. Library creation used the immunoSEQ multiplex PCR assay. The multiplex PCR relied on a mix of 60 forward primers for TCR Vbeta segments and 13 reverse primers for TCR Jbeta segments. Amplification of the CDR3 region of rearranged TCR beta genes was performed with a multiplex PCR assay on genomic DNA. The amplified TCR beta libraries were sequenced on the Illumina HiSeq System as 87-base-pair reads. Regarding the original processing steps: In a later analysis, some 80 million unique TCR beta chains were counted across the 500 to 850 repertoires, and roughly 10 million of these chains were shared by at least two donors. To remove PCR and sequencing errors, raw reads were error-corrected and collapsed into unique sequences using a nearest-neighbor algorithm that merged closely related sequences. CDR3 sequences were aligned to IMGT reference sequences to assign V, D and J gene segments. For a sequence to be retained, at least a six-nucleotide match to both a V gene segment and a J gene segment was required. Rearrangements were called productive when the CDR3 lacked stop codons and stayed in frame with V and J; all others were non-productive. CDR3 was defined according to IMGT convention as the region running from the second conserved V-encoded cysteine to the conserved J-encoded phenylalanine. In an earlier analysis of 587 of the donors, sequences lacking an unambiguous match to a single V gene segment were excluded. In an earlier analysis of about 590 of the donors, a V segment was called functional when productive rearrangements were above 56.7%, and segregating when the standard deviation between donors exceeded 5%. To diagnose cytomegalovirus status from the catalog of TCR beta chain sequences, a statistical classification framework was built. V and J gene assignment, in a later analysis, came from comparing TCR nucleotide sequences with IMGT/GENE-DB human TR gene sequences. The TCRdist pipeline was used in a later analysis to assign CDR3 sequences and most-parsimonious VDJ recombination scenarios. In a later analysis, every TCR beta chain was defined by the combination of its CDR3 amino acid sequence and its V-gene family, and reads without a unique V-gene family were dropped. As a way to deal with suspected cross-contamination and a sequencing artifact, a later analysis dropped nearly 600 nucleotide sequences that were highly shared and had low generation probability. For each public chain, a later analysis derived a clonal expansion index from normalized ranks of inferred template counts within each repertoire. A later analysis computed generation probabilities with a VDJ recombination model fitted to out-of-frame rearrangements, and checked the results against IGoR. A later analysis scored TCR-TCR, TCR-HLA and TCR-CMV co-occurrence with hypergeometric tests, applying a repertoire-size bias correction to TCR pairs. In a later analysis, false discovery rates were estimated by permuting HLA or CMV assignments 20 times. In a later analysis, co-occurring TCRs were grouped with DBSCAN, and TCRdist sequence similarity was added when clustering was performed within HLA-allele-positive subsets. Repertoires with fewer than 30,000 or more than 120,000 public chains, plus five repertoires with anomalous nucleotide sharing, were excluded from co-occurrence clustering. TCRdb provides this immuneACCESS table in a form limited to in-frame rearrangements. Some clones are lacking; in checked studies, under half of them reflect an unresolved V gene, and why the rest are absent is not known. The V and J calls and the clone size are those of that table, but D and trimming were determined from the DNA. The sample records a few hundred thousand clones, about 81% of which are singletons. The leading ten clones occupy 7% to 9% of the sample.

The cohort consisted of 600 or so healthy bone marrow donors. At the time of sampling, all cohort members were nominally healthy, though unrecorded immune exposures were likely present. The donor tested CMV seropositive and was one of the 289 seropositive cohort members. Every donor gave a peripheral blood sample, and the peripheral blood mononuclear cells from that sample were used for TCR beta sequencing. Genomic DNA extraction from the blood cell samples was performed with the Qiagen DNeasy Blood Extraction Kit. The V gene is TRBV5-6 and the J gene is TRBJ2-1, with 11 bases in between that match TRBD2. The clonotype was recovered from a woman aged 55-69 years in good health and CMV-seropositive. Sequenced material: PBMCs. The sequenced DNA is TGTGCCAGCAGCTATAGAGGGCTAGCGGGAGGTGAGCAGTTCTTC. Translation gives CASSYRGLAGGEQFF.